This T cell receptor (beta chain) was profiled in a study of blood T cells in healthy people across ages. Study findings and constraints: There was a strong correlation between TCR beta diversity and naive T cell percentage. Diversity estimated from one million T cells was considered an underestimate. When set beside aged donors, long-lived donors presented more naive CD4+ cells and higher diversity.

Per the germline V gene, CDR1 is MDHEN and CDR2 is SYDVKM. The CDR3 sequence is 19 residues long. V lost 6 bases to trimming and J lost 2 bases; unmatched junction nucleotides: 18. This clonotype was counted between two and nine times. Its specificity is unknown. Alongside a J-beta primer mix, a sample-barcoded 5' primer served in a second PCR lasting about 6 to 11 cycles. TCRdb reprocessed the 5' RACE reads with MiXCR, giving one entry per CDR3 protein. Of approximately 780,000 distinct CDR3 sequences in the sample, 20% to 30% were seen once. These same records also appear under a second study, on T cells of mothers and their children. From that study: The cDNA synthesis received all extracted RNA, at roughly 1.6 ug per 15 ul.

This chain links TRBV28 with TRBJ2-3; 9 nucleotides line up with TRBD1. Source material: blood. This sequence originates from a boy younger than 18 in good health. The CDR3 DNA reads as TGTGCCAGCAGAAATCTTAAATTACAGGGACAGGGCTTCACAGATACGCAGTATTTT. Amino acids: CASRNLKLQGQGFTDTQYF.